The rows below give T cell receptor beta chains drawn from one sample of a study of T-cell reconstitution after alpha-beta-depleted transplantation in children. Using its own MiXCR run on the PCR reads, TCRdb lists one record per CDR3 protein. The sample lists under 750,000 distinct CDR3 sequences, roughly 23% occurring once. Sequences were derived from PBMCs, mostly from graft donor cells, sampled 360 days after TCRalphabeta/CD19-depleted stem cell transplant. Receptor source: a boy less than two years old who had a stem cell transplant for acute myeloid leukemia, so the T cells may come from the graft donor. Both conserved end residues are trimmed from each CDR3.

V gene: TRBV6-1
J gene: TRBJ2-3
CDR3 protein: ASSRRGVQGRSTDTQY

V gene: TRBV2
J gene: TRBJ1-4
CDR3 protein: ASGRGRNEKLF

V gene: TRBV13
J gene: TRBJ2-5
CDR3 protein: ASSLDRLTGQETQY

V gene: TRBV24-1
J gene: TRBJ2-2
CDR3 protein: ATSDPGQINTGELF

V gene: TRBV6-1
J gene: TRBJ1-4
CDR3 protein: ASSKGDSGEKLF

V gene: TRBV7-8
J gene: TRBJ2-3
CDR3 protein: ASSTDRSDTQY

V gene: TRBV20-1
J gene: TRBJ1-5
CDR3 protein: SATGTHHSNQPQH

V gene: TRBV25-1
J gene: TRBJ2-7
CDR3 protein: ASSGPGSGGIGEQY

V gene: TRBV7-8
J gene: TRBJ1-1
CDR3 protein: ASSSTRTNTEAF

V gene: TRBV5-1
J gene: TRBJ1-1
CDR3 protein: ASSLMGGSAEAF

V gene: TRBV28
J gene: TRBJ2-5
CDR3 protein: ASSLRPVETQY

V gene: TRBV29-1
J gene: TRBJ1-1
CDR3 protein: SALTGQRDIMNTEAF

V gene: TRBV20-1
J gene: TRBJ2-5
CDR3 protein: SAPRHERGDSETQY

V gene: TRBV25-1
J gene: TRBJ1-1
CDR3 protein: ASSALPTGATGPNTEAF

V gene: TRBV12-3/TRBV12-4
J gene: TRBJ2-4
CDR3 protein: ASSLRRDIQY

V gene: TRBV6-5
J gene: TRBJ2-1
CDR3 protein: AIETGGPYNEQF

V gene: TRBV12-3/TRBV12-4
J gene: TRBJ1-5
CDR3 protein: ASRYSNQPQH

V gene: TRBV7-2
J gene: TRBJ2-1
CDR3 protein: ASSLVAGSDNEQF

V gene: TRBV15
J gene: TRBJ2-3
CDR3 protein: ATSRSGGEADTQY

V gene: TRBV7-6
J gene: TRBJ2-2
CDR3 protein: ASSLALGLGLNTGELF

V gene: TRBV20-1
J gene: TRBJ2-2
CDR3 protein: SARDYTGELF

V gene: TRBV5-1
J gene: TRBJ1-1
CDR3 protein: ASSPTGLDTEAF

V gene: TRBV18
J gene: TRBJ2-3
CDR3 protein: ASSTLRQGASTDTQY

V gene: TRBV30
J gene: TRBJ2-3
CDR3 protein: AWSFGASTDTQY

V gene: TRBV20-1
J gene: TRBJ2-3
CDR3 protein: SARDLLSDYTQY

V gene: TRBV7-7
J gene: TRBJ2-5
CDR3 protein: ASSSTIQGDPETQY

V gene: TRBV12-3/TRBV12-4
J gene: TRBJ2-1
CDR3 protein: ASSLISLAYDNEQF

V gene: TRBV12-3/TRBV12-4
J gene: TRBJ2-1
CDR3 protein: ASSPRVGYNEQF

V gene: TRBV4-3
J gene: TRBJ2-7
CDR3 protein: ASGKGESYEQY

V gene: TRBV20-1
J gene: TRBJ1-1
CDR3 protein: CATRRTNTEAF

V gene: TRBV9
J gene: TRBJ1-2
CDR3 protein: ASSEDRVPPHYGYT

V gene: TRBV12-3/TRBV12-4
J gene: TRBJ2-5
CDR3 protein: ASTPGGSWETQY

V gene: TRBV7-2
J gene: TRBJ1-2
CDR3 protein: ASSYASLDGYT

V gene: TRBV29-1
J gene: TRBJ2-5
CDR3 protein: SVEERGEPRGTQY

V gene: TRBV10-2
J gene: TRBJ2-7
CDR3 protein: ASSVSLSGYEQY

V gene: TRBV5-6
J gene: TRBJ1-5
CDR3 protein: ASSTGCPYSNQPQH

V gene: TRBV29-1
J gene: TRBJ1-2
CDR3 protein: SVVGRTSYGYT

V gene: TRBV27
J gene: TRBJ2-3
CDR3 protein: ASTWGASTDTQY

V gene: TRBV20-1
J gene: TRBJ2-7
CDR3 protein: SARVTPLLAGGRYEQY

V gene: TRBV5-6
J gene: TRBJ1-1
CDR3 protein: ASRAKGDRVEAF

V gene: TRBV5-5
J gene: TRBJ2-7
CDR3 protein: ASSTRTGQSYEQY

V gene: TRBV29-1
J gene: TRBJ2-1
CDR3 protein: SVVLAGGYNEQF

V gene: TRBV29-1
J gene: TRBJ1-1
CDR3 protein: SVPVENTEAF

V gene: TRBV28
J gene: TRBJ2-5
CDR3 protein: ASSLGQPKQETQY

V gene: TRBV12-3/TRBV12-4
J gene: TRBJ2-2
CDR3 protein: ASSSHFGGTGELF